This T cell receptor (beta chain) was retrieved from a study of cytomegalovirus exposure and HLA in healthy donors. Whole-study context: Among roughly 180 million T cells, an earlier analysis found roughly 100 million unique TCR beta sequences.

The CDR3 runs 14 residues. The V and J ends lost 0 bases and 6 bases, in that order; junction bases with no gene match: 4. Germline-derived CDR1 and CDR2 are MNHNY and SVGAGI (reference sequence). Study-wide points: Cytomegalovirus-associated status was assigned to about 150 TCR beta chains.

Nominally healthy donors provided the samples, though records likely missed some immune exposures. Worth noting for this clone: Its target is not known.

Vbeta (60) and Jbeta (13) primers were used in the PCR. Repertoires were generated with immunoSEQ multiplex PCR, while TCRdb's copy carries only in-frame clones and drops some. Here the sample table reports about 54,000 clones. Input material: PBMCs. The clonotype was recovered from a woman between 40 and 50 years old in good health and CMV-seronegative. The chain couples TRBV6-6 to TRBJ1-2; 7 bases line up with TRBD1. Here the CDR3 reads CASSYSGQDHGYTF. The CDR3 DNA reads as TGTGCCAGCAGTTACTCCGGACAGGACCATGGCTACACCTTC.